This T cell receptor beta chain is drawn from a study of T cells in localized non-small cell lung cancer (dated by TCRdb to the early 2020s). Regarding the complete study: The study analyzed T cell repertoires of 200 to 250 early-stage NSCLC patients, comparing tumors and uninvolved tumor-adjacent lungs. The cohort was made up of some 240 treatment-naive NSCLC patients whose localized lung tumors had been resected. The mean age of the NSCLC patients was around 65 years, with approximately 130 men and nearly 110 women.

Deletion took 5 bases off V and 7 bases off J, with a span of 17 bases between the germline ends. From the cysteine up to the phenylalanine, the CDR3 has a length of 14 residues. The kept DNA is CDR3 alone, 42 bases in frame from the first base. According to the germline V gene, CDR1 reads SGHNT and CDR2 reads YENEEA. For this clone: Its cognate antigen has yet to be identified. No much larger clone exists at a distance of one base, and base qualities are not known.

Findings and caveats that apply to the study as a whole: Since the design was exploratory, TCR variables were selected using unadjusted p-values with no false-discovery rate correction. The highest T cell clonality was observed in uninvolved tumor-adjacent lung, where clonality exceeded that of tumor, suggesting that antigenic responses were more focused in uninvolved tumor-adjacent lung. A median of approximately 55 of the top 100 tumor clones were detected in paired uninvolved adjacent lung, and some 30 of these tumor clones were also found among the top 100 clones of the paired uninvolved adjacent lung. Multi-region tumor sequencing was not performed, so intratumor heterogeneity could not be excluded. Higher blood T cell density associated with longer overall survival, while higher adjacent-lung clonality associated with shorter survival.

TCR beta CDR3 regions were sequenced from DNA using the immunoSEQ Assay. As for the original processing: To compute T cell density, TCR beta template counts were normalized to usable DNA, which was estimated by amplifying housekeeping genes. The preseqR package was used to estimate richness by extrapolating to 400,000 templates for PBMC samples and to 120,000 templates for tissue samples. Clonality was calculated as one minus Pielou's evenness. To identify tissue-enriched TCRs, differential abundance testing was run on productive amino-acid clonotypes with a minimum total count of 5 and an alpha of 0.1. The Jaccard Index and the Morisita Overlap Index were used to measure repertoire overlap between compartments. TCR beta CDR3s were clustered by GLIPH together with public tetramer-defined viral CDR3s, and at least three viral sequences plus V-gene enrichment were required for viral motifs. TCRdb holds this immuneACCESS table with in-frame rearrangements only. Some clones are missing; in checked studies, unresolved V genes explain under half, and the rest has no known cause. The D gene and trimming were derived from the DNA, and the V and J assignments and clone size from that table. For this sample the table gives approximately 2,300 clones, of which roughly a third were detected only once. 22% of the sample goes to the ten largest clones.

At diagnosis, tumor, uninvolved tumor-adjacent lung and peripheral blood were collected and then preserved as a mix of FFPE and fresh-frozen material. The clonotype comes from a female donor older than 55 with stage I lung adenocarcinoma. Sequenced here: lung tumor tissue, sampled before any cancer treatment. The chain is assembled from TRBV11-3 and TRBJ1-2; the D gene is possibly TRBD1, with 5 bases matching. The encoded CDR3 is CASSNIGGGLGYTF. The DNA sequence is TGTGCCAGCAGCAATATAGGTGGGGGACTTGGCTACACCTTC.